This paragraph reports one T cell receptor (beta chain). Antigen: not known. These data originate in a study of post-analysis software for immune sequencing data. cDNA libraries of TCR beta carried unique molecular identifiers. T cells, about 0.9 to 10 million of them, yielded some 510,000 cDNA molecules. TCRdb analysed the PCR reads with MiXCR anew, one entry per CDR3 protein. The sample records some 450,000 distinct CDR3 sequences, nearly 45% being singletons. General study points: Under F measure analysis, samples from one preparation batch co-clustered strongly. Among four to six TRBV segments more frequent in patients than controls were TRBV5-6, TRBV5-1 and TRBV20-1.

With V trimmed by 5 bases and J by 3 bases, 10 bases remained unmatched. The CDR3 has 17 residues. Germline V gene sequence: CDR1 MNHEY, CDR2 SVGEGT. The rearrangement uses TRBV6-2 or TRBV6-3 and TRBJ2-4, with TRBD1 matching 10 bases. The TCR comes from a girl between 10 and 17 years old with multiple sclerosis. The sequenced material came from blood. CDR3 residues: CASSTGQGLVVKNIQYF. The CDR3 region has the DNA TGTGCCAGCAGTACGGGACAGGGGCTGGTGGTCAAAAACATTCAGTACTTC.